Shown below are 5 T cell receptor beta chains from a single sample sequenced in a study of beta chain features in type 1 diabetes. Of the isolated RNA, all was reverse transcribed, and so the sequenced material was expressed TCRB transcripts. The assay was immunoSEQ multiplex PCR, and TCRdb's table has in-frame clones only and misses some. The sample includes over 700,000 clones, 17% of them seen just once. Material for sequencing was naive CD4+ T cells from blood. All receptors come from a woman younger than 30 in good health.

The V call is TRBV19, the J call TRBJ2-1, with TRBD2 matching over 10 bases. This CDR3 contains 14 residues. The germline V gene has CDR1 LNHDA and CDR2 SQIVND (reference sequence). Trimming cost V 5 bases and J 8 bases; bases outside gene matches: 6. The CDR3 region is CASSVVAGGHEQFF. The DNA of the CDR3 is TGTGCCAGTAGTGTGGTAGCGGGAGGCCATGAGCAGTTCTTC.

V usage is TRBV5-4 and J usage is TRBJ1-4; 7 bases are shared with TRBD1. J gave up 7 bases and V 8 bases, and 8 bases lay outside the gene matches. Looked up from germline, CDR1 is SGHNT and CDR2 is YYREEE (reference sequence). CDR3 length: 13 amino acids. The CDR3 reads CASRGQKPEKLFF. The DNA of the CDR3 is TGTGCCAGTAGGGGACAGAAACCTGAAAAACTGTTTTTT.

V usage is TRBV11-2 and J usage is TRBJ1-1; the D is unclear. This CDR3 has 14 amino acids. From germline, CDR1 is SGHAT and CDR2 FQNNGV. V lost 5 bases to trimming and J lost 2 bases, with 12 bases between them. CDR3 residues: CASSPEFSNTEAFF. The CDR3 coding sequence is TGTGCCAGCAGCCCGGAGTTCAGTAACACTGAAGCTTTCTTT.

The chain carries TRBV2 and TRBJ2-5, with D tentatively TRBD2 (6 bases). This CDR3 contains 14 residues. The V end lost 6 bases, the J end lost 4 bases, and 15 bases lay between the germline ends. The germline gives CDR1 SNHLY, CDR2 FYNNEI. CDR3 bases: TGTGCCAGCAGACCCGGGGGTACACTAGAGACCCAGTACTTC. Protein sequence: CASRPGGTLETQYF.

V usage is TRBV5-4 and J usage is TRBJ2-5; no firm D call. The CDR3 length is 17 residues. Germline CDR1 and CDR2: SGHNT and YYREEE (reference sequence). Trimming stripped 3 bases from V and 2 bases from J, with 20 bases between. CDR3 coding DNA: TGTGCCAGCAGCTCTTGGGCCCCGGTATCCCATCAAGAGACCCAGTACTTC. Translation: CASSSWAPVSHQETQYF. The full variable domain, completed using reference TRBV5-4 and TRBJ2-5, is ETGVTQSPTHLIKTRGQQVTLRCSSQSGHNTVSWYQQALGQGPQFIFQYYREEENGRGNFPPRFSGLQFPNYSSELNVNALELDDSALYLCASSSWAPVSHQETQYFGPGTRLLVL.